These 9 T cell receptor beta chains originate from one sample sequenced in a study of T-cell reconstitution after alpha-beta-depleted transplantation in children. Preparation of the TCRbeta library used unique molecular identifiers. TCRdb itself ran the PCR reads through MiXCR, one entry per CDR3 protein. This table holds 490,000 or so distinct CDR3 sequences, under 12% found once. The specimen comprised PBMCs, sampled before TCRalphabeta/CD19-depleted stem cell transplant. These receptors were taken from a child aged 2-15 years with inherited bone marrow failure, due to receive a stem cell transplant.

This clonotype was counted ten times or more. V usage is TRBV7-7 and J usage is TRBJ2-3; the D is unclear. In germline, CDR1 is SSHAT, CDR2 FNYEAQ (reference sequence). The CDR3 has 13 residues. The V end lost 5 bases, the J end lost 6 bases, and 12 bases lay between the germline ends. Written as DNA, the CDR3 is TGTGCCAGCAGCCCAATTCAGGTTGATACGCAGTATTTT. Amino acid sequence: CASSPIQVDTQYF.

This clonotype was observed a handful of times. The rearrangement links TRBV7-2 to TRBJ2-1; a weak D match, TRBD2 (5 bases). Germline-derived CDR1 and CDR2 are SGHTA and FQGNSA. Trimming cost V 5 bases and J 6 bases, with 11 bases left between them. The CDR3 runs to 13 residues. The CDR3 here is CASSHGLFNEQFF. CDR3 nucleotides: TGTGCCAGCAGCCACGGACTCTTCAATGAGCAGTTCTTC.

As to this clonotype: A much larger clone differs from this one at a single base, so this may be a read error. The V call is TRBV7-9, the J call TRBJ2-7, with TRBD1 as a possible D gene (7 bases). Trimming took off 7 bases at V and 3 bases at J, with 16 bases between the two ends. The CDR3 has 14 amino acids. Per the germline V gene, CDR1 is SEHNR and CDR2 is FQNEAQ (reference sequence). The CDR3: CASIPQGGDYEQYF. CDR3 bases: TGTGCCAGCATCCCGCAGGGGGGAGACTACGAGCAGTACTTC. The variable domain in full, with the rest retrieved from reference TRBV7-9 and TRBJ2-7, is DTGVSQNPRHKITKRGQNVTFRCDPISEHNRLYWYRQTLGQGPEFLTYFQNEAQLEKSRLLSDRFSAERPKGSFSTLEIQRTEQGDSAMYLCASIPQGGDYEQYFGPGTRLTVT.

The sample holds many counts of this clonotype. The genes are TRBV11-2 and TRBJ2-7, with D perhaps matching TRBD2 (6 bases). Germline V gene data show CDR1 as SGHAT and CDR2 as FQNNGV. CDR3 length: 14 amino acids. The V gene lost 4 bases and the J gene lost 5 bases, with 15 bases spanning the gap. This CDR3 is CASSYGTGVNEQYF. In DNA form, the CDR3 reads TGTGCCAGCAGCTATGGAACGGGAGTCAACGAGCAGTACTTC.

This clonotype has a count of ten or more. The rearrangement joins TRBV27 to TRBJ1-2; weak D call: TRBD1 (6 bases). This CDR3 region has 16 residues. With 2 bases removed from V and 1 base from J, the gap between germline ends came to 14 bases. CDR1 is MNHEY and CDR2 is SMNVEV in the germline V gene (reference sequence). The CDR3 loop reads CASSLTGGGGNYGYTF. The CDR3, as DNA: TGTGCCAGCAGTTTAACCGGGGGAGGGGGTAACTATGGCTACACCTTC.

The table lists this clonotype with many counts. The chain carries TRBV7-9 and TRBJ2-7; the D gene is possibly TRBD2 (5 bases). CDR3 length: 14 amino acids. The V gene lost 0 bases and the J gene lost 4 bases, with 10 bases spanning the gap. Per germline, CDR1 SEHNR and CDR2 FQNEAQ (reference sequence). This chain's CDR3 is CASSLAGVMYEQYF. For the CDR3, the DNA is TGTGCCAGCAGCTTAGCGGGAGTAATGTACGAGCAGTACTTC. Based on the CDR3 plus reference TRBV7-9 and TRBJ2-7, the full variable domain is DTGVSQNPRHKITKRGQNVTFRCDPISEHNRLYWYRQTLGQGPEFLTYFQNEAQLEKSRLLSDRFSAERPKGSFSTLEIQRTEQGDSAMYLCASSLAGVMYEQYFGPGTRLTVT.

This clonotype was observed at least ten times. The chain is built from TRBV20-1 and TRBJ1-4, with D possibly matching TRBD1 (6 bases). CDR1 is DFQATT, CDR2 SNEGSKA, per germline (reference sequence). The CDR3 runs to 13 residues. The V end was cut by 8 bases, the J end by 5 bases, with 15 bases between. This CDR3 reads CSTLDSLNEKLFF. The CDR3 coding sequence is TGCAGTACCCTGGACAGCCTGAATGAAAAACTGTTTTTT.

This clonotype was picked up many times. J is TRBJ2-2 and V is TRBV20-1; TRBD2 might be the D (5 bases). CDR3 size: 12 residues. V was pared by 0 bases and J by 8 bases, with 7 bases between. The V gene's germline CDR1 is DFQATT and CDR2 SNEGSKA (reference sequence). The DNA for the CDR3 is TGCAGTGCTAGAGATGGGGAGGGGGAGCTGTTTTTT. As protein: CSARDGEGELFF.

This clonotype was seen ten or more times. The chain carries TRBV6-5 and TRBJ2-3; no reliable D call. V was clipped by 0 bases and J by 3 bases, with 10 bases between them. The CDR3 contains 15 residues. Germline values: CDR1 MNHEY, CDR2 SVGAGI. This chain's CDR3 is CASSYSNLLTDTQYF. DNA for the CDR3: TGTGCCAGCAGTTACTCGAACCTATTAACAGATACGCAGTATTTT.